A selection of T cell receptor beta chains follows, all from one sample in a study of blood T cell repertoires in COVID-19. This table comes from immunoSEQ multiplex PCR, and its TCRdb copy is limited to in-frame clones, with some not included. The table records 100,000 or so clones, roughly 83% of them present only once. The specimen was peripheral blood. Receptors were obtained from a woman aged 55-70 years with acute or convalescent COVID-19. The CDR3 runs from the conserved cysteine through the conserved F or W. The D gene is left open where the match is weak.

TRBD1	TRBV6-6	TRBJ1-5	CASRAGQGGNQPQHF
NA	TRBV28	TRBJ2-7	CASSFAGNGYYEQYF
TRBD1	TRBV29-1	TRBJ1-1	CSVETGGRAFF
NA	TRBV2	TRBJ2-5	CASTWSDQETQYF
NA	TRBV19	TRBJ2-5	CASSMGGRWETQYF
NA	TRBV5-1	TRBJ1-3	CASSTNLQGSGNTIYF
TRBD1	TRBV11-2	TRBJ2-5	CASSLGVTGGYQETQYF
NA	TRBV4-1	TRBJ2-5	CASSLTGTYQETQYF
TRBD1	TRBV7-9	TRBJ1-6	CASSLGQGGSPLHF
TRBD1	TRBV28	TRBJ1-2	CASSLLQGLGYGYTF